One sample yielded the 2 T cell receptor beta chains listed below, sequenced in a study of cytomegalovirus exposure and HLA in healthy donors. In the PCR, 60 Vbeta and 13 Jbeta primers were used. Profiling relied on immunoSEQ multiplex PCR, and the TCRdb table lists in-frame clones only, not all of them. Found here are 90,000 or so clones, under 90% of them singletons; the top ten hold roughly 3.8%. The sample consisted of PBMCs. The origin of the receptors is a man aged 45-65 years in good health and CMV-seronegative.

The chain links TRBV28 to TRBJ2-7; a possible D gene is TRBD2 (7 bases). This CDR3 is 13 amino acids long. V lost 3 bases, J lost 9 bases, and 15 bases lay in between. Germline CDR1 reads MDHEN; CDR2 reads SYDVKM. As DNA, the CDR3 is TGTGCCAGCAGTTTGAGCGAAGGGGGGGTGCAGTACTTC. Amino acids: CASSLSEGGVQYF.

V usage is TRBV18 and J usage is TRBJ2-1, with D possibly being TRBD2 (5 bases). Germline CDR1 reads KGHSH; CDR2 reads LQKENI. V dropped 5 bases and J dropped 7 bases, with 15 bases sitting between them. This CDR3 is 14 amino acids long. As DNA, the CDR3 is TGTGCCAGCTCAGGCCGGGGTGAGGTGAATGAGCAGTTCTTC. It encodes CASSGRGEVNEQFF.